This T cell receptor (beta chain) appears in the sequencing data of a study of T cells in localized non-small cell lung cancer. Regarding this clone: Its specificity is unknown.

Deletions cut 5 bases from V and 1 base from J, with 14 bases between. The CDR3 contains 15 residues. Per the germline V gene, CDR1 is MGHDK and CDR2 is SYGVNS. Broader study findings: The study linked higher blood T cell density to longer overall survival. Uninvolved adjacent lung showed higher T cell clonality than tumor. Since sequencing was restricted to only one region of the tumor, intratumor heterogeneity remains a possibility. In adjacent lung appeared a median approximately 57 of the top 100 tumor clones.

Sequencing was performed with immunoSEQ multiplex PCR; in TCRdb, only in-frame clones are kept and a portion is missing. The sample shows 20,000 to 25,000 clones, around 90% of them seen only once. The sequence derives from a male donor older than 55 with stage I squamous cell lung carcinoma. The sample consisted of peripheral blood, taken before any cancer treatment. This chain connects TRBV25-1 to TRBJ1-2, with D unresolved. The CDR3 sequence is CASSLTTSFNYGYTF. CDR3 DNA: TGTGCCAGCAGTTTAACGACAAGTTTTAACTATGGCTACACCTTC.